The 17 T cell receptor beta chains below all came from one sample that was sequenced in a study of Ad26.COV2.S vaccination and SARS-CoV-2 variants. The treatment denotes: some 20 received Ad26.COV2.S at low or high dose, single or two shots; several received placebo; per-sample allocation not given. Sampling took place 63 days after the first vaccine or placebo injection. Libraries were prepared by immunoSEQ multiplex PCR; TCRdb keeps only in-frame clonotypes and omits some of them. The repertoire holds more than 350,000 clones, with over 75% as singletons. Sequenced material: peripheral blood, taken in a trial of Ad26.COV2.S vaccine versus placebo. Source of these receptors: a person aged 18 to 59 who received the Ad26.COV2.S COVID-19 vaccine or a placebo.

This chain connects TRBV30 to TRBJ1-6, with 9 bases lining up with TRBD1. Germline loops: CDR1 GTSNPN, CDR2 SVGIG (reference sequence). With 0 bases clipped from V and 7 bases from J, the junction kept 4 bases outside the gene matches. CDR3 size: 15 residues. The CDR3 nucleotides read TGTGCCTGGAGTGTTGTAACAGGGGGCAATTCACCCCTCCACTTT. Amino acid sequence: CAWSVVTGGNSPLHF.

The J gene is TRBJ2-7, the V gene TRBV27; 12 bases fit TRBD2. The germline CDR1 and CDR2 sequences are MNHEY and SMNVEV (reference sequence). CDR3 length: 13 residues. Trimming at V came to 10 bases and at J to 6 bases, leaving 7 bases not matched to a gene. The CDR3, as DNA: TGTGCCACCGGACTAGCGGGACTCTCCGAGCAGTACTTC. Protein: CATGLAGLSEQYF.

This clone was observed a handful of times. The V gene is TRBV6-6, the J gene TRBJ2-1; D call uncertain. CDR3 length: 12 residues. Germline V gene data show CDR1 as MNHNY and CDR2 as SVGAGI (reference sequence). V gave up 4 bases and J gave up 10 bases, with 11 bases separating them. CDR3 loop: CASSFTMGEQFF. In DNA, the CDR3 is TGTGCCAGCAGTTTCACCATGGGGGAGCAGTTCTTC.

The V and J genes are TRBV5-1 and TRBJ2-3; 9 bases map to TRBD2. The CDR3 loop spans 16 amino acids. V dropped 4 bases and J dropped 4; count of bases not matched to a gene: 10. Looked up from germline, CDR1 is SGHRS and CDR2 is YFSETQ. The CDR3 DNA reads TGCGCCAGCAGCCCGGAGGGAGGGACTAGCCCAGATACGCAGTATTTT. Residues: CASSPEGGTSPDTQYF.

The V gene is TRBV5-5, the J gene TRBJ2-7; D is possibly TRBD1 or TRBD2 (7 bases each). Deletions cut 0 bases from V and 0 bases from J, with 13 bases between. The CDR3 runs 16 residues. Per germline, CDR1 SGHKS and CDR2 YYEKEE (reference sequence). The CDR3 nucleotides are TGTGCCAGCAGCTTGGAAGCGGGACAGATCTCCTACGAGCAGTACTTC. Translated, it gives CASSLEAGQISYEQYF.

This chain connects TRBV30 to TRBJ1-2; 9 nucleotides agree with TRBD1. Trimming at V came to 7 bases and at J to 7 bases, leaving 7 bases not matched to a gene. CDR3 length equals 12 residues. Germline CDR1 and CDR2: GTSNPN and SVGIG (reference sequence). CDR3 amino acids: CALTGGTAGYTF. CDR3 DNA sequence: TGTGCCTTAACAGGGGGCACGGCTGGCTACACCTTC. The whole variable domain, filled in from reference TRBV30 and TRBJ1-2, reads SQTIHQWPATLVQPVGSPLSLECTVEGTSNPNLYWYRQAAGRGLQLLFYSVGIGQISSEVPQNLSASRPQDRQFILSSKKLLLSDSGFYLCALTGGTAGYTFGSGTRLTVV.

V gene TRBV12-3 or TRBV12-4 combines with J gene TRBJ1-4; tentative D call: TRBD1 (5 bases). The V and J ends lost 0 bases and 10 bases respectively, with 9 bases between them. This CDR3 contains 13 residues. The CDR3 DNA is TGTGCCAGCAGTTTAGCCCCGGGGGGAAAACTGTTTTTT. As protein: CASSLAPGGKLFF.

The rearrangement uses TRBV9 and TRBJ2-5; 8 positions match TRBD2. The J segment lost 4 bases and the V segment lost 3 bases, leaving 14 bases of the junction unmatched. Germline loops: CDR1 SGDLS, CDR2 YYNGEE. The CDR3 is 17 amino acids. CDR3 residues: CASSGAPLAGWGETQYF. In DNA form, the CDR3 reads TGTGCCAGCAGCGGGGCCCCCTTAGCGGGATGGGGAGAGACCCAGTACTTC.

This chain links TRBV18 with TRBJ2-2, with 7 bases aligning to TRBD1. The V segment lost 6 bases and the J segment 4 bases; nucleotides outside the gene matches: 5. Germline loops: CDR1 KGHSH, CDR2 LQKENI. This CDR3 is built from 14 residues. Written as DNA, the CDR3 is TGTGCCAGCTCCCTTGACAGGGTCACCGGGGAGCTGTTTTTT. This sequence encodes CASSLDRVTGELFF.

The V call is TRBV7-2, the J call TRBJ2-7; either TRBD1 or TRBD2 may fit D (5 bases each). The V gene's germline CDR1 is SGHTA and CDR2 FQGNSA. V was clipped by 6 bases and J by 3 bases, with 18 bases between them. This CDR3 is 15 amino acids long. The CDR3 spells CASRRAGTVGYEQYF. In DNA form, the CDR3 reads TGTGCCAGCAGACGTGCCGGGACGGTAGGCTACGAGCAGTACTTC.

The chain links TRBV5-4 to TRBJ2-7; 9 bases map to TRBD2. J was trimmed by 0 bases and V by 2 bases; bases with no gene match: 12. The CDR3 loop spans 18 amino acids. Germline V gene sequence: CDR1 SGHNT, CDR2 YYREEE (reference sequence). The CDR3 reads CASSFHILTSGASYEQYF. In nucleotides, the CDR3 is TGTGCCAGCAGCTTCCACATACTGACTAGCGGTGCCTCCTACGAGCAGTACTTC.

The chain employs TRBV7-3 and TRBJ1-3; D might be TRBD1 (5 bases). CDR1 is SGHTA and CDR2 is FQGTGA in the germline V gene. V lost 5 bases and J lost 2, with 10 bases in between. The CDR3 has 14 amino acids. Here the CDR3 reads CASSPGLPGNTIYF. The CDR3, as DNA: TGTGCCAGCAGCCCGGGACTCCCTGGAAACACCATATATTTT.

The rearrangement uses TRBV4-1 and TRBJ2-7; the D gene is possibly TRBD1 (6 bases). This CDR3 spans 16 amino acids. Trimming removed 1 base from V and 2 bases from J, with 15 bases in between. Germline V gene lookup returns CDR1 MGHRA and CDR2 YSYEKL. In DNA, the CDR3 is TGCGCCAGCAGCCAAGTGGGGTCAGGGGACCCCTACGAGCAGTACTTC. Its translation is CASSQVGSGDPYEQYF.

This chain connects TRBV3-1 (or the pseudogene TRBV3-2) to TRBJ2-1, with TRBD1 as a possible D gene (6 bases). Germline V CDR1 and CDR2: LGHDT, YNNKEL (reference sequence). V gave up 1 base and J gave up 9 bases, with 13 bases separating them. This CDR3 comprises 14 residues. The CDR3 loop reads CASSQGRGGVEQFF. As DNA, the CDR3 is TGTGCCAGCAGCCAAGGTCGTGGGGGCGTTGAGCAGTTCTTC.

This rearrangement joins TRBV6-2 or TRBV6-3 to TRBJ2-5, with TRBD2 matching 7 bases. V was clipped by 5 bases and J by 5 bases; unmatched bases: 5. This CDR3 is 13 amino acids long. The germline V gene has CDR1 MNHEY and CDR2 SVGEGT. The CDR3 DNA follows: TGTGCCAGCAGTCCCCGGACTAGGGAGACCCAGTACTTC. It yields the protein CASSPRTRETQYF.

This chain uses TRBV28 with TRBJ2-6; TRBD1 is a possible D gene (6 bases). Trimming took off 7 bases at V and 1 base at J, with 11 bases between the two ends. CDR1 and CDR2 (germline): MDHEN, SYDVKM. The CDR3 extends over 15 amino acids. This chain's CDR3 is CASNYRESGANVLTF. The DNA for the CDR3 is TGTGCCAGCAACTACAGGGAATCTGGGGCCAACGTCCTGACTTTC.

The rearrangement uses TRBV5-5 and TRBJ1-6; 9 nucleotides align to TRBD1. The length of the CDR3 is 15 residues. The trim removed 3 bases at V and 6 bases at J, leaving 4 bases unmatched. The germline CDR1 and CDR2 sequences are SGHKS and YYEKEE (reference sequence). DNA for the CDR3: TGTGCCAGCAGCTCGGAGGGACAGGGTAATTCACCCCTCCACTTT. Its protein product is CASSSEGQGNSPLHF.